The T cell receptor beta chain under discussion was sequenced for a study of tumor-infiltrating lymphocytes in localized non-small cell lung cancer (dated by TCRdb to the early 2020s). Looking at the study overall: The cohort covered several histologies, both smokers and never-smokers, and patients whose samples were collected after neoadjuvant chemotherapy. A total of around 50 patients were part of the paired comparison of immunoSEQ T-cell fraction between tumor and uninvolved lung. In total, the ICON cohort consisted of more than 120 surgical patients with localized non-small cell lung cancer who had their tumors resected. Each patient provided resected tumor tissue plus uninvolved lung tissue from the same patient, with the uninvolved lung tissue described as non-adjacent to the tumor. TCR sequencing was one of several integrated assays, alongside flow cytometry, multiplex immunofluorescence, RNA-seq, exome sequencing and proteomics, applied to the same patients.

Findings and caveats that apply to the study as a whole: Assay coverage differed among patients according to how much tissue was available, so only a subset of the cohort had TCR sequencing. Different pieces of the same tissue were used for different assays, so technical variation could not be separated from intratumor heterogeneity. Recurrence-free survival showed no association with tumor T-cell fraction measured by TCR sequencing (p = 0.61). Higher T cell infiltration in tumors than in uninvolved lung tissue was supported by TCRbeta sequencing, consistent with immunofluorescence CD3 counts. TCR-derived T-cell fraction did not differ between the flow cytometry-defined immunotypes IM1 (good prognosis) and IM2 (poor prognosis).

The immunoSEQ assay used for TCR sequencing gave the T-cell fraction in both tumor and uninvolved lung tissue. Processing in the source paper ran as follows. For survival analysis, patients were split into high (upper tertile) and low (lower two tertiles) T-cell fraction groups and compared by log-rank test. A signed-rank test was used to test paired tumor versus uninvolved lung differences in T-cell fraction. TCRdb stores this immuneACCESS table with in-frame sequences only. Part of the clones is absent; in the studies checked, under half of the shortfall reflects unresolved V genes, and no reason is known for the rest. That table supplies the V and J calls and clone size; D and trimming were determined from the DNA. The table for this sample lists 15,000 to 20,000 clones; around 41% of them were counted only once. 16% of the sample lies in the top ten. Patient enrollment in ICON started in the first half of 2016, and the final patient was enrolled in late 2018. A subcohort of under 90 patients provided fresh tumor and matched uninvolved tissue for in-depth immune analyses, with TCR sequencing among those analyses. DNA for TCR sequencing was isolated from bulk tissue, and no cell sorting was done.

In regard to this clone: The target of this receptor is not known. No clone much larger than this one lies a single base away; base qualities are absent.

The CDR3, from cysteine to phenylalanine, totals 16 residues. CDR3 DNA only is kept here, 48 bases in frame from base 1. For CDR1 and CDR2, the germline V gene lists MGHRA and YSYEKL. V has 4 bases trimmed and J has 3 bases trimmed; junction bases matching no gene number 8. The clonotype was recovered from a human donor with non-small cell lung cancer. Sequencing used lung tumor tissue. The V gene is TRBV4-1 and the J gene is TRBJ2-3; 9 central bases correspond to TRBD2. CDR3 loop: CASSRSTSGGTDTQYF. The DNA is TGCGCCAGCAGCCGATCGACTAGCGGTGGGACAGATACGCAGTATTTT.